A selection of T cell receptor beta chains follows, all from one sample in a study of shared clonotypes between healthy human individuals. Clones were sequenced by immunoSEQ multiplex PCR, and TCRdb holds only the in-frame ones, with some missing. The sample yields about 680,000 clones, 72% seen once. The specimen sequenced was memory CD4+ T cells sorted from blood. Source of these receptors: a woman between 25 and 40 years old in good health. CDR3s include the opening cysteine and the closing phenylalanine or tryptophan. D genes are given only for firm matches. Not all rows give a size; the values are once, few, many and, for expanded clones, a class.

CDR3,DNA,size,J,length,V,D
CSVGLAGGKETQYF,TGCAGCGTCGGACTAGCGGGAGGTAAAGAGACCCAGTACTTC,-,TRBJ2-5,14,TRBV29-1,TRBD2
CSVSGLARNTDTQYF,TGCAGCGTTTCCGGACTAGCGAGGAACACAGATACGCAGTATTTT,-,TRBJ2-3,15,TRBV29-1,TRBD2
CASSLGTSGTELFF,TGCGCCAGCAGCCTCGGGACTAGCGGGACGGAGCTGTTTTTT,-,TRBJ2-2,14,TRBV5-1,TRBD2
CASTSAGAESGELFF,TGTGCCAGCACCTCGGCGGGAGCGGAATCCGGGGAGCTGTTTTTT,-,TRBJ2-2,15,TRBV28,TRBD2
CASSQATDQGANYGYTF,TGCGCCAGCAGCCAGGCGACTGACCAGGGAGCTAACTATGGCTACACCTTC,-,TRBJ1-2,17,TRBV4-1,-
CASSTVSITGNTGANVLTF,TGTGCCAGCAGTACCGTATCGATTACAGGGAACACTGGGGCCAACGTCCTGACTTTC,-,TRBJ2-6,19,TRBV27,-
CASRSGTSSNEQFF,TGTGCCAGCAGATCCGGGACTAGTTCCAATGAGCAGTTCTTC,-,TRBJ2-1,14,TRBV7-9,TRBD2
CASSVNRASGREDTQYF,TGTGCCAGCAGCGTAAATCGGGCTAGCGGGAGAGAAGATACGCAGTATTTT,-,TRBJ2-3,17,TRBV11-2,TRBD2
CASRKDRVPGELFF,TGTGCCAGCAGGAAAGACAGGGTTCCCGGGGAGCTGTTTTTT,-,TRBJ2-2,14,TRBV27,TRBD1
CSASRQGAADTQYF,TGCAGCGCCAGCAGACAGGGGGCGGCAGATACGCAGTATTTT,-,TRBJ2-3,14,TRBV29-1,TRBD1
CASSAGTVIEVETQYF,TGTGCCAGCAGTGCGGGGACAGTGATCGAGGTGGAGACCCAGTACTTC,-,TRBJ2-5,16,TRBV6-1,TRBD1
CASSPGTGFGYTF,TGTGCCAGCTCACCAGGGACAGGGTTTGGCTACACCTTC,-,TRBJ1-2,13,TRBV18,TRBD1
CASSLAGGPSDTQYF,TGTGCCAGCAGTTTGGCGGGAGGGCCATCAGATACGCAGTATTTT,-,TRBJ2-3,15,TRBV28,TRBD2
CASSQVPGLAGAGGNEQFF,TGTGCCAGCAGCCAAGTCCCGGGACTAGCGGGAGCCGGAGGGAATGAGCAGTTCTTC,-,TRBJ2-1,19,TRBV14,TRBD2
CASATRQDGNQPQHF,TGTGCCAGCGCCACTCGACAGGACGGCAATCAGCCCCAGCATTTT,few,TRBJ1-5,15,TRBV7-2,-
CASSSPRGASNGELFF,TGTGCCAGCAGTTCCCCCAGGGGGGCGAGTAACGGGGAGCTGTTTTTT,-,TRBJ2-2,16,TRBV28,-
CASSLSTSGRRYEQFF,TGTGCCAGCAGTTTATCGACTAGCGGGAGGAGGTATGAGCAGTTCTTC,-,TRBJ2-1,16,TRBV28,TRBD2
CASSTPRVGLNTEAFF,TGTGCCAGTAGTACCCCCCGGGTGGGTTTAAACACTGAAGCTTTCTTT,-,TRBJ1-1,16,TRBV19,-
CASSLNRVGTEAFF,TGTGCCAGCAGCTTAAACAGGGTAGGCACTGAAGCTTTCTTT,-,TRBJ1-1,14,TRBV7-8,-
CAISEPHDRGQETQYF,TGTGCCATCAGTGAGCCCCATGACAGGGGACAAGAGACCCAGTACTTC,-,TRBJ2-5,16,TRBV10-3,TRBD1
CASSLGQGSSYEQYF,TGTGCCAGCAGCCTGGGACAGGGAAGCTCCTACGAGCAGTACTTC,-,TRBJ2-7,15,TRBV5-5,TRBD1
CASSPGDEQRPFLSYNEQFF,TGTGCCAGCAGCCCAGGGGATGAGCAGAGACCCTTCTTGTCCTACAATGAGCAGTTCTTC,-,TRBJ2-1,20,TRBV9,-
CASSLGASTDTQYF,TGTGCCAGCAGCTTAGGTGCGAGCACAGATACGCAGTATTTT,-,TRBJ2-3,14,TRBV7-3,-
CASREGAEGNQPQHF,TGTGCCAGCAGAGAGGGGGCGGAAGGGAATCAGCCCCAGCATTTT,-,TRBJ1-5,15,TRBV7-2,TRBD1
CASSQVGGTREHSYEQYF,TGTGCCAGCAGCCAAGTGGGGGGAACAAGGGAACACTCCTACGAGCAGTACTTC,once,TRBJ2-7,18,TRBV4-2,-
CASSQTGDTEAFF,TGCGCCAGCAGCCAGACAGGGGACACTGAAGCTTTCTTT,-,TRBJ1-1,13,TRBV5-1,TRBD1
CASSLLAVDTEAFF,TGCGCCAGCAGCTTGTTGGCGGTTGACACTGAAGCTTTCTTT,few,TRBJ1-1,14,TRBV5-1,-
CASSATGTQSSGANVLTF,TGTGCCAGCAGCGCCACCGGGACCCAGAGCTCTGGGGCCAACGTCCTGACTTTC,few,TRBJ2-6,18,TRBV9,-
CASTTHEQETQYF,TGTGCCAGCACCACACACGAACAAGAGACCCAGTACTTC,-,TRBJ2-5,13,TRBV5-4,-
CASKLGKETQYF,TGTGCCAGCAAGTTAGGAAAAGAGACCCAGTACTTC,once,TRBJ2-5,12,TRBV2,-
CASSVEARGDTGELFF,TGTGCCAGCAGCGTAGAGGCCAGGGGAGACACCGGGGAGCTGTTTTTT,-,TRBJ2-2,16,TRBV9,-
CASSLGTKGAFF,TGTGCCAGCAGTTTAGGGACAAAAGGGGCTTTCTTT,-,TRBJ1-1,12,TRBV28,-
CASSLKRATNEKLFF,TGTGCCAGCTCCTTAAAAAGGGCAACTAATGAAAAACTGTTTTTT,-,TRBJ1-4,15,TRBV28,-
CASSEVGVSNQPQHF,TGTGCCAGCAGTGAAGTCGGGGTTAGCAATCAGCCCCAGCATTTT,-,TRBJ1-5,15,TRBV6-1,-
CASSKDGFGNQPQHF,TGTGCCAGCAGTAAGGACGGATTTGGCAATCAGCCCCAGCATTTT,-,TRBJ1-5,15,TRBV27,-
CASSQDDTLNTEAFF,TGTGCCAGCAGCCAAGATGATACGTTGAACACTGAAGCTTTCTTT,few,TRBJ1-1,15,TRBV4-2,-
CAWSVTGDGYTF,TGTGCCTGGAGTGTTACAGGGGATGGCTACACCTTC,-,TRBJ1-2,12,TRBV30,TRBD1
CASRKTGSNEQFF,TGTGCCAGCAGGAAGACAGGGTCTAACGAGCAGTTCTTC,few,TRBJ2-1,13,TRBV7-3,TRBD1
CASSGGPRTYYEQYF,TGTGCCAGTAGTGGGGGCCCTCGGACATATTACGAGCAGTACTTC,many,TRBJ2-7,15,TRBV19,-
CASGDGTGLNEQFF,TGTGCCAGCGGGGACGGGACAGGGCTCAATGAGCAGTTCTTC,-,TRBJ2-1,14,TRBV28,TRBD1
CASSLADRDTGELFF,TGCGCCAGCAGCTTGGCGGACCGGGACACCGGGGAGCTGTTTTTT,-,TRBJ2-2,15,TRBV5-1,-
CASRKDRDSNQPQHF,TGTGCCAGTAGAAAGGACAGGGACTCCAATCAGCCCCAGCATTTT,-,TRBJ1-5,15,TRBV19,TRBD1
CASSWADGGAFF,TGTGCCAGCAGTTGGGCGGATGGGGGGGCTTTCTTT,-,TRBJ1-1,12,TRBV28,-
CASIKAGTGELFF,TGTGCCAGTATCAAGGCCGGCACCGGGGAGCTGTTTTTT,-,TRBJ2-2,13,TRBV28,-
CASNRGRAGIETQYF,TGTGCCAGTAACCGCGGGAGGGCCGGAATTGAGACCCAGTACTTC,-,TRBJ2-5,15,TRBV19,TRBD2
CASSLAGSLSGNTIYF,TGCGCCAGCAGCTTAGCTGGTTCACTCTCTGGAAACACCATATATTTT,-,TRBJ1-3,16,TRBV5-1,-
CASSWGSGASYNEQFF,TGTGCCAGCAGCTGGGGAAGCGGGGCCTCCTACAATGAGCAGTTCTTC,few,TRBJ2-1,16,TRBV7-3,TRBD2
CSAGRQVGYTF,TGCAGTGCAGGTCGACAGGTGGGCTACACCTTC,many,TRBJ1-2,11,TRBV20-1,-
CASSESTGETQYF,TGCGCCAGCAGTGAGTCGACCGGGGAGACCCAGTACTTC,-,TRBJ2-5,13,TRBV10-2,-
CASNGVYNQPQHF,TGTGCCAGCAATGGGGTCTACAATCAGCCCCAGCATTTT,once,TRBJ1-5,13,TRBV6-1,-
CASREGDGNTIYF,TGCGCCAGCAGAGAAGGCGATGGAAACACCATATATTTT,-,TRBJ1-3,13,TRBV5-1,-
CASSATSTDTQYF,TGCGCCAGCAGCGCGACTAGCACAGATACGCAGTATTTT,few,TRBJ2-3,13,TRBV5-1,-
CASSPPAQQETQYF,TGTGCCAGCTCACCACCGGCCCAGCAAGAGACCCAGTACTTC,-,TRBJ2-5,14,TRBV18,-
CASSPPDRDGYEQYF,TGTGCCAGCTCACCACCGGACCGGGACGGCTACGAGCAGTACTTC,once,TRBJ2-7,15,TRBV18,-
CASKREGETQYF,TGTGCCAGTAAGCGGGAGGGAGAGACCCAGTACTTC,-,TRBJ2-5,12,TRBV19,TRBD2